One T cell receptor (beta chain) is described in this entry. Antigen unknown. Trimming cost V 0 bases and J 4 bases, with 8 bases left between them. Germline loops: CDR1 SGHRS, CDR2 YFSETQ. CDR3 size: 13 residues. The data belong to a study of CD8+ T cells in alopecia areata. Study observations and caveats: Scalp samples also yield sequences from resident alphabeta T cells of normal skin.

After isolation, RNA underwent reverse transcription to generate cDNA as the sequencing template. Assay used: immunoSEQ multiplex PCR; TCRdb lists only in-frame clones, some missing. The sample includes about 220,000 clones, about three fifths of them seen just once. The treatment here: oral pan-JAK inhibitor, 5-10 mg twice daily. The sequencing used CD4+ T cells sorted from blood, collected at week 4, from a patient treated with tofacitinib. The rearrangement links TRBV5-1 to TRBJ2-7; D possibly corresponds to TRBD1 (6 bases). This TCR came from a human donor with alopecia areata. In DNA form, the CDR3 reads TGCGCCAGCAGCTTGGTTGGACAGTACGAGCAGTACTTC. It encodes CASSLVGQYEQYF.